This T cell receptor (beta chain) was identified in a study of T cell responses to AZD1222 COVID-19 vaccine. Some clones are missing from TCRdb's copy, which holds only in-frame ones; the method was immunoSEQ multiplex PCR. The table lists 150,000 or so clones, just over 90% of them singletons, with 2.6% in the top ten. Whole-study results and caveats: Seropositive status at baseline applied to only five or six AZD1222 recipients. Sampling captured repertoires only after the peak T cell response. At 160-218 and 743-854, vaccine-associated CD4 TCRs were dominant, and they spanned spike.

Germline lookup yields CDR1 MDHEN and CDR2 SYDVKM. The CDR3 runs 14 residues. Unmatched junction bases numbered 3, after V lost 5 bases and J lost 3 bases. About this clone: Its antigen is unidentified.

This specimen consisted of peripheral blood, obtained on day 0 of AZD1222 vaccination. The receptor was isolated from an adult in good health. This sequence joins TRBV28 and TRBJ1-5, with 8 bases lining up with TRBD1. DNA of the CDR3: TGTGCCAGCAGTCTGGGACAGGTCAATCAGCCCCAGCATTTT. Its protein product is CASSLGQVNQPQHF. The full variable domain, with the rest looked up from reference TRBV28 and TRBJ1-5, is DVKVTQSSRYLVKRTGEKVFLECVQDMDHENMFWYRQDPGLGLRLIYFSYDVKMKEKGDIPEGYSVSREKKERFSLILESASTNQTSMYLCASSLGQVNQPQHFGDGTRLSIL.